The 20 T cell receptor beta chains in this list originate from one sample, sequenced in a study of T-cell reconstitution after alpha-beta-depleted transplantation in children. Construction of the TCRbeta library involved unique molecular identifiers. TCRdb re-analysed the PCR reads in MiXCR, keeping a single row per CDR3 protein. Of 500,000 to 600,000 distinct CDR3 sequences in the sample, about 30% are singletons; the top ten hold 2% to 3%. This specimen was PBMCs from the stem cell graft donor, taken from the stem cell graft. The receptors were sampled from a human donor who donated a stem cell graft to a child with aplastic anemia.

This clonotype was observed a handful of times. The V gene is TRBV9, the J gene TRBJ2-7; D unresolved. Germline CDR1 is SGDLS and CDR2 is YYNGEE. V gave up 4 bases and J gave up 2 bases, with 10 bases separating them. This CDR3 spans 13 amino acids. CDR3 in amino acids: CASSPSPTYEQYF. The CDR3 DNA reads as TGTGCCAGCAGCCCCAGTCCGACCTACGAGCAGTACTTC. Supplemented by reference TRBV9 and TRBJ2-7, the full variable domain reads DSGVTQTPKHLITATGQRVTLRCSPRSGDLSVYWYQQSLDQGLQFLIQYYNGEERAKGNILERFSAQQFPDLHSELNLSSLELGDSALYFCASSPSPTYEQYFGPGTRLTVT.

This clonotype has just a few counts. The chain uses TRBV9 and TRBJ2-2, with 7 nucleotides matching TRBD2. CDR3 length: 16 residues. V lost 0 bases to trimming and J lost 1 base; unmatched junction nucleotides: 3. Germline CDR1 and CDR2: SGDLS and YYNGEE. The CDR3 coding sequence is TGTGCCAGCAGCGTAGGACTAGCCCAGAACACCGGGGAGCTGTTTTTT. Residues: CASSVGLAQNTGELFF.

This clonotype was counted a few times. The V gene is TRBV12-3 or TRBV12-4, the J gene TRBJ2-1, with D possibly TRBD1 on 5 matching bases. Trimming stripped 5 bases from V and 1 base from J, with 9 bases between. The CDR3 spans 14 residues. The CDR3 DNA reads TGTGCCAGCAGTAAGACAGATTCCTACAATGAGCAGTTCTTC. Translated, it gives CASSKTDSYNEQFF.

This clonotype has a handful of counts. The V gene is TRBV6-1, the J gene TRBJ1-1; 9 bases are a match to TRBD1. With V trimmed by 5 bases and J by 4 bases, 8 bases remained unmatched. Per germline, CDR1 MNHNS and CDR2 SASEGT. The CDR3 length is 15 residues. The CDR3 DNA is TGTGCCAGCAGTCCAGCCGGGACAGGGACCACTGAAGCTTTCTTT. It codes for CASSPAGTGTTEAFF.

This clonotype occurred a few times. The chain uses TRBV27 and TRBJ2-7, with D perhaps matching TRBD1 or TRBD2 (5 bases each). Germline assignment: CDR1 MNHEY and CDR2 SMNVEV (reference sequence). Trimming left V 3 bases short and J 2 bases short, with 11 bases between. The CDR3 length is 14 residues. The CDR3 is CASSFGAYTYEQYF. DNA of the CDR3: TGTGCCAGCAGTTTCGGGGCCTACACCTACGAGCAGTACTTC.

This chain uses TRBV19 with TRBJ1-5; TRBD1 agrees at 10 bases. The CDR3 spans 14 residues. The V gene end was trimmed by 5 bases and the J gene end by 7 bases; junction bases not matched to a gene: 5. Germline CDR1 reads LNHDA; CDR2 reads SQIVND (reference sequence). The CDR3 protein is CASSRTGGRQPQHF. The CDR3 nucleotides are TGTGCCAGTAGTCGGACAGGGGGACGCCAGCCCCAGCATTTT.

The chain links TRBV19 to TRBJ2-1, with D possibly being TRBD1 (6 bases). The V gene lost 9 bases and the J gene lost 4 bases, with 16 bases spanning the gap. Germline V gives CDR1 LNHDA, CDR2 SQIVND (reference sequence). The CDR3 has 14 amino acids. The DNA of the CDR3 is TGTGCCAGGAGGGGGACCGACAATTACAATGAGCAGTTCTTC. Translation: CARRGTDNYNEQFF.

This chain connects TRBV7-9 to TRBJ2-5; 8 bases match TRBD2. The germline gives CDR1 SEHNR, CDR2 FQNEAQ (reference sequence). V was clipped by 5 bases and J by 2 bases; unmatched bases: 7. CDR3 length: 15 residues. The CDR3 DNA follows: TGTGCCAGCAGCCTAGGGAGCGGGAGACAAGAGACCCAGTACTTC. It codes for CASSLGSGRQETQYF.

The rearrangement uses TRBV25-1 and TRBJ2-1; 9 bases are a match to TRBD2. The CDR3 extends over 17 amino acids. V shed 4 bases, J shed 7 bases, and the junction held 14 bases outside the gene matches. In germline, CDR1 is MGHDK, CDR2 SYGVNS. The CDR3 DNA sequence: TGTGCCAGCAGTGCGGGAGGACTTGGGCGGGAGGGGAATGAGCAGTTCTTC. Amino acid sequence: CASSAGGLGREGNEQFF.

J is TRBJ2-7 and V is TRBV28, with D perhaps given as TRBD1 or TRBD2 (5 bases each). V was clipped by 4 bases and J by 5 bases, with 15 bases between them. Germline loops: CDR1 MDHEN, CDR2 SYDVKM. The length of the CDR3 is 14 residues. CDR3 bases: TGTGCCAGCAGTTGGGACCAACCGAGCCACGAGCAGTACTTC. Protein product: CASSWDQPSHEQYF. Filled out from reference TRBV28 and TRBJ2-7, the complete variable domain reads DVKVTQSSRYLVKRTGEKVFLECVQDMDHENMFWYRQDPGLGLRLIYFSYDVKMKEKGDIPEGYSVSREKKERFSLILESASTNQTSMYLCASSWDQPSHEQYFGPGTRLTVT.

This clonotype was detected a few times. This chain connects TRBV4-3 to TRBJ2-1; tentatively, D is TRBD1 (5 bases). The CDR3 spans 17 residues. CDR1 is LGHNA, CDR2 YSLEER, per germline. Trimming pared 0 bases from V and 4 bases from J, leaving 16 bases between. In DNA, the CDR3 is TGCGCCAGCAGCCAAGATACGACGCGACAGAGTTACAATGAGCAGTTCTTC. This encodes CASSQDTTRQSYNEQFF.

The V and J genes are TRBV29-1 and TRBJ2-5, with D perhaps matching TRBD2 (5 bases). The CDR3 has 17 amino acids. Trimming took off 0 bases at V and 0 bases at J, with 17 bases between the two ends. The germline CDR1 and CDR2 sequences are SQVTM and ANQGSEA. The CDR3 loop is CSVEDGSGGSDQETQYF. CDR3 sequence (DNA): TGCAGCGTTGAAGATGGGTCCGGCGGGTCCGACCAAGAGACCCAGTACTTC.

The rearrangement joins TRBV15 to TRBJ1-5, with D perhaps matching TRBD1 (6 bases). The CDR3 extends over 15 amino acids. The germline CDR1 and CDR2 sequences are LNHNV and YYDKDF (reference sequence). The ends were cut back, 1 base at V and 4 bases at J, with 11 bases in the middle. The CDR3 protein is CATSRGSQGNQPQHF. DNA for the CDR3: TGTGCCACCAGCAGAGGTTCACAGGGTAATCAGCCCCAGCATTTT.

This sequence joins TRBV6-2 or TRBV6-3 and TRBJ2-2, with 9 positions matching TRBD1. The germline V gene encodes CDR1 MNHEY and CDR2 SVGEGT. Losses at the gene ends were 8 bases for V and 3 bases for J; bases not matched to a gene: 7. CDR3 length equals 15 residues. For the CDR3, the DNA is TGTGCCAGCGCTCCGGGACAGGGCCACACCGGGGAGCTGTTTTTT. It translates to CASAPGQGHTGELFF.

In this sample, this clonotype turned up a few times. The V gene is TRBV4-3, the J gene TRBJ2-1, with TRBD2 as a possible D gene (6 bases). Germline V gives CDR1 LGHNA, CDR2 YSLEER. CDR3 size: 15 residues. The V and J ends lost 3 bases and 5 bases respectively, with 14 bases between them. The CDR3 DNA reads as TGCGCCAGCAGCCACACCGAGCGGGCTGACAATGAGCAGTTCTTC. Protein sequence: CASSHTERADNEQFF.

This clonotype was seen many times. The chain uses TRBV29-1 and TRBJ2-3; the match to TRBD2 covers 14 bases. CDR3 length: 16 amino acids. V lost 5 bases and J lost 0; bases outside the gene matches: 4. The germline V gene encodes CDR1 SQVTM and CDR2 ANQGSEA. The CDR3 DNA sequence: TGCAGCGTTCGTGGGACTAGCGGGAGTAGCACAGATACGCAGTATTTT. It yields the protein CSVRGTSGSSTDTQYF.

The chain couples TRBV29-1 to TRBJ1-1; D may be TRBD1 (5 bases). The V end lost 0 bases, the J end lost 5 bases, and 19 bases lay between the germline ends. The CDR3 is 16 amino acids. Germline V gene sequence: CDR1 SQVTM, CDR2 ANQGSEA. The CDR3 nucleotides are TGCAGCGTTGAAGATCTCGGAGGTAGGGGTCGGACTGAAGCTTTCTTT. This codes for CSVEDLGGRGRTEAFF.

This chain connects TRBV11-1 to TRBJ2-1; 7 bases line up with TRBD2. CDR3 length equals 18 residues. CDR1 SGHAT and CDR2 FQDESV come from the germline V gene (reference sequence). Trimming removed 5 bases from V and 8 bases from J; junction bases left unmatched: 21. CDR3 loop: CASSHGVGLGGSSDEQFF. DNA of the CDR3: TGTGCCAGCAGCCACGGGGTCGGTTTGGGCGGGAGCTCCGATGAGCAGTTCTTC.

V gene TRBV18 combines with J gene TRBJ2-1; the match to TRBD2 covers 7 bases. The V gene's germline CDR1 is KGHSH and CDR2 LQKENI. The J segment lost 10 bases and the V segment lost 6 bases, leaving 15 bases of the junction unmatched. The CDR3 is made up of 15 amino acids. CDR3 DNA: TGTGCCAGCTCTCCGAGAGCTAGCGGTGACGCGGAGCAGTTCTTC. This translates into CASSPRASGDAEQFF.

This clonotype was observed a few times. This chain connects TRBV28 to TRBJ2-3, with a weak D call TRBD1 (7 bases). This CDR3 comprises 17 residues. The V and J ends lost 8 bases and 6 bases respectively, with 27 bases between them. Germline CDR1 reads MDHEN; CDR2 reads SYDVKM. The CDR3 loop reads CASAGGTASTTLDTQYF. The CDR3 DNA reads as TGTGCCAGCGCTGGAGGGACAGCCTCAACCACATTGGATACGCAGTATTTT.